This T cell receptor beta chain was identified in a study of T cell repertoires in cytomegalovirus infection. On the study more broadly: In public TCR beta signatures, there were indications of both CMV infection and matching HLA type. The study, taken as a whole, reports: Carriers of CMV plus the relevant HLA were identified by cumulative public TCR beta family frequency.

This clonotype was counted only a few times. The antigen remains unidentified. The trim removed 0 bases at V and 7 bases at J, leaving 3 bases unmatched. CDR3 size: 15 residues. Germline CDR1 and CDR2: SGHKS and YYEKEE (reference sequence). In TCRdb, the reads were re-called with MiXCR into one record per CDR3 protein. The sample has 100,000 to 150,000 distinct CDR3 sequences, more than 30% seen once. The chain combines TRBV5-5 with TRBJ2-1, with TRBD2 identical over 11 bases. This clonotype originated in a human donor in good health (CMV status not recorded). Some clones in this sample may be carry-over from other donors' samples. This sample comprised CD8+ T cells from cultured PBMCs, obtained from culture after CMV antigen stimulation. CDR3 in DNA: TGTGCCAGCAGCTTGGGACTAGCGGGGTCGAATGAGCAGTTCTTC. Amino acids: CASSLGLAGSNEQFF.